This T cell receptor (beta chain) was identified in a study of CD8 T cells in ankylosing spondylitis. General study results and limits: Blood of patients with ankylosing spondylitis appeared to be characterized by a TCR beta motif of eight highly homologous variants. Significant enrichment of disease-linked clones was reported in matched ankylosing spondylitis synovial fluid. Earlier reports found some motif variants in synovial fluid and blood in reactive arthritis.

Ten or more counts support this clonotype. Its antigen remains unidentified. Quantitative 5'-RACE with molecular barcodes was used to make the TCR beta libraries. TCRdb recomputed calls from the 5' RACE reads with MiXCR, one row per CDR3 protein. Here the sample spans about 240,000 distinct CDR3 sequences, roughly 10% being singletons. CDR1 is SGHRS, CDR2 YFSETQ, per germline. V was trimmed by 4 bases and J by 2 bases, leaving 12 bases between them. The CDR3 has 14 residues. V and J are TRBV5-1 and TRBJ2-5, with a weak D call TRBD2 (5 bases). Sequencing was performed on blood, either unsorted or a sorted T cell fraction (not recorded which). The receptor was derived from a male donor with ankylosing spondylitis or in good health (not recorded which). The CDR3 region has the DNA TGCGCCAGCAGCCCCGGACTGCAACAAGAGACCCAGTACTTC. Encoded protein: CASSPGLQQETQYF.